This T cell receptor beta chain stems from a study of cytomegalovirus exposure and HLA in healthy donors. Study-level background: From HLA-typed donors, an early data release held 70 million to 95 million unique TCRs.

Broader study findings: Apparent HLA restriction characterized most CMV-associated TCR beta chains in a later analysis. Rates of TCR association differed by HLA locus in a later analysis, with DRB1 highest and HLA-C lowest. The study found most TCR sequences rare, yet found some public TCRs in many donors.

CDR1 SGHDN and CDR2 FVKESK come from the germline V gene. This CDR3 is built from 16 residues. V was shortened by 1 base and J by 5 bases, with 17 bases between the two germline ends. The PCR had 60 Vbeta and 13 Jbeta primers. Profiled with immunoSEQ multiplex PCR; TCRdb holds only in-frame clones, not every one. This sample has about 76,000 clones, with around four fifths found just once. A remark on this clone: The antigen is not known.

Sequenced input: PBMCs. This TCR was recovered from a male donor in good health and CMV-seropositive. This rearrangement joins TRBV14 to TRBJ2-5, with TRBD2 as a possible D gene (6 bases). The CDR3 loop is CASSQAVGGERETQYF. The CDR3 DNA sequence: TGTGCCAGCAGCCAAGCAGTGGGAGGTGAAAGGGAGACCCAGTACTTC.